The 9 T cell receptor beta chains below were found in one sample sequenced in a study of vaccination effects on CD4 cells after COVID-19 (dated by TCRdb to the early 2020s). In the ViraFEST assay, PBMC were stimulated with viral peptide pools, and antigen-specific CD4+ T cell clonotypes were then identified by expansion using TCR sequencing. After more than 9 days of culture, CD4+ T cells were isolated with the EasySep CD4+ T cell isolation kit. Negative nucleocapsid antibody results before and after vaccination confirmed that the healthy vaccine recipients had no prior SARS-CoV-2 infection. Preparation of the library involved the immunoSEQ multiplex PCR assay. Sourced from immuneACCESS, this table was stored by TCRdb with only in-frame sequences that have V and J called. A share of the clones is absent; for the studies checked, an unresolved V gene accounts for under half, and the remainder has no known explanation. This sample is represented by some 60,000 clones; approximately 76% of them were singletons. The top ten clones comprise around 2.7% of the sample.

Their antigen targets remain unknown. This material consisted of CD4+ T cells from PBMCs cultured with HCoV-NL63 spike peptides, taken before COVID-19 vaccination. The cell subset or site label corresponds to: HCoV-NL63 spike overlapping peptide pool stimulation. The receptors were gathered from a human donor who received a COVID-19 vaccine.

The chain recombines TRBV6-5 with TRBJ2-4, with no clear D. The germline gives CDR1 MNHEY, CDR2 SVGAGI. V gave up 4 bases and J gave up 0 bases, with 13 bases separating them. The CDR3 is made up of 16 amino acids. This chain's CDR3 is CASSSNLWGAKNIQYF. The DNA of the CDR3 is TGTGCCAGCAGTTCCAATTTGTGGGGAGCCAAAAACATTCAGTACTTC.

This clone was detected once. This chain uses TRBV28 with TRBJ1-2, with 12 bases fitting TRBD1. Germline CDR1 and CDR2: MDHEN and SYDVKM. The CDR3 runs 17 residues. The V segment lost 7 bases and the J segment 4 bases; nucleotides outside the gene matches: 13. Here the CDR3 DNA reads TGTGCCAGCACACTAGGGGGACAGGGGGCAGGACCCTATGGCTACACCTTC. This sequence encodes CASTLGGQGAGPYGYTF.

CDR3 sequence: CASSINNYGYTF. The CDR3 nucleotides read TGTGCCAGCAGTATCAACAACTATGGCTACACCTTC. This rearrangement joins TRBV2 to TRBJ1-2, with unresolved D. Germline V lookup: CDR1 SNHLY, CDR2 FYNNEI. V gave up 5 bases and J gave up 2 bases, with 6 bases separating them. This CDR3 is 12 amino acids long.

V and J are TRBV5-1 and TRBJ1-1; D is undetermined. The V gene lost 4 bases and the J gene lost 2 bases, with 15 bases spanning the gap. Germline-derived CDR1 and CDR2 are SGHRS and YFSETQ. The CDR3 extends over 15 amino acids. CDR3 coding DNA: TGCGCCAGCAGCGGGTGGACGGTTGATAACACTGAAGCTTTCTTT. Translated, it gives CASSGWTVDNTEAFF.

This chain links TRBV30 with TRBJ1-4, with TRBD1 identical over 9 bases. After removal of 3 bases from V and 5 bases from J, the junction contained 4 bases not matched to a gene. CDR3 length: 14 amino acids. The germline V gene has CDR1 GTSNPN and CDR2 SVGIG (reference sequence). The CDR3 bases are TGTGCCTGGAGGGGACAGGGAGGAAATGAAAAACTGTTTTTT. It is translated as CAWRGQGGNEKLFF.

The chain employs TRBV7-3 and TRBJ2-6; 7 nucleotides align to TRBD1. V lost 4 bases, J lost 4 bases, and 4 bases stayed unmatched. Germline-derived CDR1 and CDR2 are SGHTA and FQGTGA. This CDR3 is built from 15 residues. CDR3 sequence: CASSYGQVGANVLTF. CDR3 DNA: TGTGCCAGCAGCTACGGACAGGTCGGGGCCAACGTCCTGACTTTC. The complete variable domain, with remaining parts taken from reference TRBV7-3 and TRBJ2-6, reads GAGVSQTPSNKVTEKGKYVELRCDPISGHTALYWYRQSLGQGPEFLIYFQGTGAADDSGLPNDRFFAVRPEGSVSTLKIQRTERGDSAVYLCASSYGQVGANVLTFGAGSRLTVL.

The chain uses TRBV27 and TRBJ1-1; D gene ambiguous. Trimming stripped 6 bases from V and 1 base from J, with 9 bases between. Germline values: CDR1 MNHEY, CDR2 SMNVEV (reference sequence). The length of the CDR3 is 13 residues. This chain's CDR3 is CASSQTWNTEAFF. DNA for the CDR3: TGTGCCAGCAGCCAAACTTGGAACACTGAAGCTTTCTTT.

This chain joins TRBV7-3 and TRBJ2-2, with unresolved D. The CDR3 has 14 residues. Trimming pared 4 bases from V and 2 bases from J, leaving 8 bases between. Germline V gene sequence: CDR1 SGHTA, CDR2 FQGTGA. This CDR3 reads CASSSSGNTGELFF. The CDR3 DNA reads as TGTGCCAGCAGCTCATCGGGCAACACCGGGGAGCTGTTTTTT.

The chain joins TRBV6-5 to TRBJ1-2, with D perhaps TRBD1 (5 bases). The CDR3 sequence is 16 residues long. The ends were cut back, 4 bases at V and 4 bases at J, with 19 bases in the middle. Germline V lookup: CDR1 MNHEY, CDR2 SVGAGI. Here the CDR3 DNA reads TGTGCCAGCAGTTTTCACCCGGGACTGAATGCCTATGGCTACACCTTC. Its translation: CASSFHPGLNAYGYTF.